This T cell receptor (beta chain) was observed in a study of shared clonotypes between healthy human individuals. Tens of thousands of T cell genomes, or 200 ng DNA, went into the sorted-subset replicate PCRs. Original processing notes: Filtering of immunoSEQ junctional sequences could not match full-length read filtering. Libraries were prepared by immunoSEQ multiplex PCR; TCRdb keeps only in-frame clonotypes and omits some of them. The D gene and trimming were derived from the DNA, and the V and J assignments and clone size from that table. The sample shows some 900,000 clones, about three quarters of them seen only once. In its sample, this clone was seen many times. Antigen: not known. Other DNA sequences of this sample code for an identical CDR3. Study-level findings and limits: Among donors, sharing of clonotypes was expected to be affected by sequencing depth. Non-shared clonotypes displayed generation probabilities falling below those of clonotypes present in all four donors.

Per the germline V gene, CDR1 is LNHDA and CDR2 is SQIVND (reference sequence). V lost 5 bases to trimming and J lost 4 bases, with 5 bases between them. The CDR3 runs to 11 residues. V and J are TRBV19 and TRBJ2-5; D assignment may be TRBD1 or TRBD2 (5 bases each). The sequenced sample consisted of memory CD4+ T cells sorted from blood. Specified subset: CD45RA-negative fraction. The receptor comes from a man younger than 30 in good health. CDR3 in DNA: TGTGCCAGTAGTGGGGGAGAGACCCAGTACTTC. Residues: CASSGGETQYF.